This paragraph reports one T cell receptor beta chain. Making the TCR beta cDNA relied on 5'RACE template switching with UMIs. Each CDR3 protein gets one entry in TCRdb, which reprocessed the 5' RACE reads and gives no DNA. The sample has more than 120,000 distinct CDR3 sequences. Looked up from germline, CDR1 is SGHVS and CDR2 is FQNEAQ. The CDR3 loop spans 15 amino acids. The data were taken from a study of T cells expressing NK-cell markers. Study overall: The authors derived TCR beta repertoires from sorted CD3+CD56+NKG2C+, CD3+CD56+NKG2C- and CD3+CD56-NKG2C+ T cells. HCMV serostatus: seven of eight sequenced donors positive, one negative.

What was sequenced was blood T cells: a sorted CD56 or NKG2C T cell subset, CD4+ or CD8+ T cells, or bulk PBMC T cells (not recorded which). V is TRBV7-8 and J is TRBJ2-3; TCRdb selects TRBD1, and the lack of DNA leaves this call unchecked. The clonotype was recovered from a young man in good health. CDR3 region: CASSLADRGVDTQYF.